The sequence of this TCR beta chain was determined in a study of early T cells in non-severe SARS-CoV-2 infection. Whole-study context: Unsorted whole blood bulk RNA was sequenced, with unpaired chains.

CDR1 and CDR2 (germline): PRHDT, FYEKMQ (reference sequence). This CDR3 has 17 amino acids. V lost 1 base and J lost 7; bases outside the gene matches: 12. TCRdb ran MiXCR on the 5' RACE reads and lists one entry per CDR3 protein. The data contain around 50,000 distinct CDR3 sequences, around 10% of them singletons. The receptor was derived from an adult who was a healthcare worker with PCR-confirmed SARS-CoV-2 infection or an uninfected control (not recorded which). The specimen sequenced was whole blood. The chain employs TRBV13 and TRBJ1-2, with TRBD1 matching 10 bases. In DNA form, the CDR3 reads TGTGCCAGCAGCTTAGAACTCCAGACAGGGGGCGCGGTTGGCTACACCTTC. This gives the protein CASSLELQTGGAVGYTF.